Presented here are 23 T cell receptor beta chains from one specimen sequenced in a study of identifying expanded T cells in peripheral blood. Here immunoSEQ multiplex PCR was the method, and the copy in TCRdb shows in-frame clones only, minus some. The data contain 70,000 or so clones, roughly 88% of them seen just once; the ten biggest clones take up about 3.3%. Sequencing was carried out using blood. The origin of the receptors is a person between 18 and 75 years old in good health.

The chain is built from TRBV5-6 and TRBJ2-5, with a tentative D call TRBD1 (5 bases). This CDR3 spans 13 amino acids. Germline CDR1 SGHDT, CDR2 YYEEEE. The V gene lost 0 bases and the J gene lost 5 bases, with 8 bases spanning the gap. The CDR3 is CASSLAQAETQYF. The CDR3 DNA reads as TGTGCCAGCAGCTTGGCACAGGCGGAGACCCAGTACTTC.

This chain connects TRBV9 to TRBJ2-5; D not resolved. Germline V gene lookup returns CDR1 SGDLS and CDR2 YYNGEE. The CDR3 covers 16 residues. Between the trimmed V and J ends, which lost 0 bases and 4 bases, there was a span of 16 bases. CDR3 DNA: TGTGCCAGCAGCGTAGAAGATGGCTCTTTCCCAGAGACCCAGTACTTC. Translating gives CASSVEDGSFPETQYF.

The rearrangement joins TRBV30 to TRBJ1-2, with D tentatively TRBD1 (6 bases). The CDR3 spans 13 residues. Trimming stripped 0 bases from V and 7 bases from J, with 12 bases between. Germline lookup yields CDR1 GTSNPN and CDR2 SVGIG (reference sequence). CDR3 nucleotides: TGTGCCTGGAGTGTACAGGGAGGAAGTGGCTACACCTTC. It encodes CAWSVQGGSGYTF.

The count of this clone is one. V usage is TRBV5-4 and J usage is TRBJ2-3; D is perhaps TRBD1 (5 bases). Per germline, CDR1 SGHNT and CDR2 YYREEE (reference sequence). Trimming left V 0 bases short and J 1 base short, with 6 bases between. The CDR3 contains 14 residues. The DNA of the CDR3 is TGTGCCAGCAGCTTGGAAGGGGGCACAGATACGCAGTATTTT. It translates to CASSLEGGTDTQYF.

J is TRBJ2-5 and V is TRBV5-6; 7 nucleotides match TRBD2. Germline V lookup: CDR1 SGHDT, CDR2 YYEEEE. V was clipped by 0 bases and J by 5 bases; unmatched bases: 7. This CDR3 has 15 amino acids. Here the CDR3 reads CASSLEVGGPETQYF. In DNA form, the CDR3 reads TGTGCCAGCAGCTTGGAGGTGGGAGGGCCGGAGACCCAGTACTTC.

This clone was detected a few times. The genes are TRBV2 and TRBJ2-6; 8 positions match TRBD2. The CDR3 spans 16 residues. Per germline, CDR1 SNHLY and CDR2 FYNNEI. V lost 7 bases and J lost 0; bases outside the gene matches: 5. The CDR3 sequence: CASTGGLDSGANVLTF. Here the CDR3 DNA reads TGTGCCAGCACGGGGGGGCTGGACTCTGGGGCCAACGTCCTGACTTTC.

This chain uses TRBV10-3 with TRBJ2-1; 9 bases line up with TRBD2. This CDR3 comprises 16 residues. CDR1 is ENHRY, CDR2 SYGVKD, per germline. Losses at the gene ends were 6 bases for V and 4 bases for J; bases not matched to a gene: 10. The CDR3 region is CAISGEAGGGYNEQFF. CDR3 in DNA: TGTGCCATCAGCGGCGAAGCGGGAGGAGGATACAATGAGCAGTTCTTC.

The gene calls are TRBV19 and TRBJ2-1, with 8 bases aligning to TRBD2. Trimming at V came to 8 bases and at J to 4 bases, leaving 10 bases not matched to a gene. The CDR3 runs to 15 residues. The germline V gene has CDR1 LNHDA and CDR2 SQIVND (reference sequence). Here the CDR3 reads CASATSGLEYNEQFF. Here the CDR3 DNA reads TGTGCCAGTGCCACTAGCGGTCTTGAATACAATGAGCAGTTCTTC.

This sequence joins TRBV5-6 and TRBJ1-1; no clear D gene. Trimming removed 4 bases at V and 0 bases at J, with 7 bases between. Germline values: CDR1 SGHDT, CDR2 YYEEEE. CDR3 length: 13 residues. This CDR3 reads CASSRTVNTEAFF. For the CDR3, the DNA is TGTGCCAGCAGCCGGACCGTGAACACTGAAGCTTTCTTT.

This sequence joins TRBV28 and TRBJ2-5; the D gene is possibly TRBD2 (6 bases). V gave up 1 base and J gave up 0 bases, with 15 bases separating them. The germline V gene encodes CDR1 MDHEN and CDR2 SYDVKM. CDR3 length: 17 amino acids. CDR3 nucleotides: TGTGCCAGCAGTTTATCGGGGACTGAATTGTACCAAGAGACCCAGTACTTC. Translating it yields CASSLSGTELYQETQYF.

This sequence joins TRBV2 and TRBJ2-2; 11 bases are shared with TRBD1. The CDR3 contains 16 residues. CDR1 SNHLY and CDR2 FYNNEI come from the germline V gene. Trimming at V came to 4 bases and at J to 3 bases, leaving 4 bases not matched to a gene. CDR3 sequence (DNA): TGTGCCAGCAGTGTAGGACAGGGGGCGTACACCGGGGAGCTGTTTTTT. It yields the protein CASSVGQGAYTGELFF.

V usage is TRBV19 and J usage is TRBJ2-2; no definite D call. This CDR3 is 13 amino acids long. Germline loops: CDR1 LNHDA, CDR2 SQIVND (reference sequence). V lost 1 base, J lost 8 bases, and 8 bases lay in between. This chain's CDR3 is CASSIGIGGELFF. In nucleotides, the CDR3 is TGTGCCAGTAGTATAGGAATAGGAGGGGAGCTGTTTTTT.

J is TRBJ1-1 and V is TRBV12-5, with D perhaps TRBD1 (5 bases). With 3 bases removed from V and 5 bases from J, the gap between germline ends came to 10 bases. Germline V gene lookup returns CDR1 LGHNT and CDR2 FRNRAP. This CDR3 region has 13 residues. For the CDR3, the DNA is TGTGCTAGTGGTTTACTGGGGGAAACTGAAGCTTTCTTT. It specifies CASGLLGETEAFF.

This chain joins TRBV5-1 and TRBJ2-1; D ambiguous. The CDR3 covers 13 residues. V lost 3 bases, J lost 4 bases, and 8 bases lay in between. The germline V gene encodes CDR1 SGHRS and CDR2 YFSETQ. The CDR3 DNA follows: TGCGCCAGCAGCTCAGACGGATACAATGAGCAGTTCTTC. It encodes CASSSDGYNEQFF.

The CDR3, as DNA: TGCGCCAGCGGGATTGGGTACTTC. Translated: CASGIGYF. The rearrangement uses TRBV10-2 and TRBJ2-7, with D unclear. The CDR3 length is 8 residues. V lost 8 bases to trimming and J lost 12 bases, with 8 bases between them. Germline CDR1 WSHSY, CDR2 SAAADI.

The chain joins TRBV7-2 to TRBJ2-3, with a possible D match to TRBD2 (6 bases). V was trimmed by 1 base and J by 0 bases, leaving 14 bases between them. CDR1 and CDR2 from the germline V gene are SGHTA and FQGNSA. CDR3 length: 17 amino acids. CDR3 protein: CASSLVWLASSTDTQYF. In nucleotides, the CDR3 is TGTGCCAGCAGCTTAGTCTGGCTAGCGTCTAGCACAGATACGCAGTATTTT.

This sequence joins TRBV29-1 and TRBJ2-3; D perhaps matches TRBD2 (6 bases). Looked up from germline, CDR1 is SQVTM and CDR2 is ANQGSEA. The CDR3 length is 14 residues. Trimming took off 4 bases at V and 6 bases at J, with 17 bases between the two ends. CDR3 residues: CSVVERESLDTQYF. In DNA, the CDR3 is TGCAGCGTTGTAGAACGGGAGAGTCTGGATACGCAGTATTTT.

This rearrangement joins TRBV18 to TRBJ2-5; D tentatively reads TRBD1 or TRBD2 (5 bases each). Germline-derived CDR1 and CDR2 are KGHSH and LQKENI. The CDR3 runs 15 residues. V dropped 0 bases and J dropped 5 bases, with 13 bases sitting between them. In nucleotides, the CDR3 is TGTGCCAGCTCACCACCCCGGCCATGGGGGGAGACCCAGTACTTC. Its translation: CASSPPRPWGETQYF.

The genes are TRBV19 and TRBJ2-3; 12 positions agree with TRBD2. The CDR3 is 18 residues long. Looked up from germline, CDR1 is LNHDA and CDR2 is SQIVND (reference sequence). The ends lost 4 bases at V and 3 bases at J; junction bases unmatched: 11. CDR3 coding DNA: TGTGCCAGTAGTACCCGACTAGCGGGAGTCCTCCGGACAGATACGCAGTATTTT. Its translation: CASSTRLAGVLRTDTQYF.

The gene calls are TRBV4-2 and TRBJ2-7; D possibly corresponds to TRBD2 (6 bases). The CDR3 spans 14 residues. Germline V gives CDR1 LGHNA, CDR2 YNFKEQ. Deletions cut 0 bases from V and 7 bases from J, with 13 bases between. The DNA for the CDR3 is TGTGCCAGCAGCCAAGAGCCCTTGGGGAGGGAGCAGTACTTC. Amino acids: CASSQEPLGREQYF.

This CDR3 is CASSDETGNTEAFF. Here the CDR3 DNA reads TGTGCCAGCAGTGACGAGACAGGCAACACTGAAGCTTTCTTT. This chain connects TRBV25-1 to TRBJ1-1, with D possibly matching TRBD1 (6 bases). CDR3 size: 14 residues. CDR1 MGHDK and CDR2 SYGVNS come from the germline V gene. V was pared by 3 bases and J by 2 bases, with 10 bases between.

V and J are TRBV7-3 and TRBJ2-1; D is unclear. Germline V gene lookup returns CDR1 SGHTA and CDR2 FQGTGA. Trimming cost V 2 bases and J 5 bases, with 10 bases left between them. There are 14 residues in the CDR3. Here the CDR3 DNA reads TGTGCCAGCAGCTTAGTTTTTGGCGACAATGAGCAGTTCTTC. This encodes CASSLVFGDNEQFF.

The J gene is TRBJ2-1, the V gene TRBV29-1, with D perhaps matching TRBD2 (6 bases). V dropped 1 base and J dropped 0 bases, with 28 bases sitting between them. This CDR3 has 21 amino acids. The germline CDR1 and CDR2 sequences are SQVTM and ANQGSEA. As DNA, the CDR3 is TGCAGCGTTGAAGGTCGACTAGTCGGGGTATCCGAAAAGAGCTCCTACAATGAGCAGTTCTTC. Protein product: CSVEGRLVGVSEKSSYNEQFF.